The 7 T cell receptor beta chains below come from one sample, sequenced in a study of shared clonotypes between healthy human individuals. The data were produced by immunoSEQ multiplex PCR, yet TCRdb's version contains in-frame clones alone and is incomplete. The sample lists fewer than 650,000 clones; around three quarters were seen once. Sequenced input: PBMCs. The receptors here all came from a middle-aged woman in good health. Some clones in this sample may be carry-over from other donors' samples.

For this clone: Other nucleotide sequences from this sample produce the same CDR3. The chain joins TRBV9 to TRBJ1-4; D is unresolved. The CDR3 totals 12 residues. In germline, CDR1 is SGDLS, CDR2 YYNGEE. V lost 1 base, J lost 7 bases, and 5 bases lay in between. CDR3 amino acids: CASSVQGEKLFF. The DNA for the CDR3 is TGTGCCAGCAGCGTACAAGGTGAAAAACTGTTTTTT. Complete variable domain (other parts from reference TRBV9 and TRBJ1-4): DSGVTQTPKHLITATGQRVTLRCSPRSGDLSVYWYQQSLDQGLQFLIQYYNGEERAKGNILERFSAQQFPDLHSELNLSSLELGDSALYFCASSVQGEKLFFGSGTQLSVL.

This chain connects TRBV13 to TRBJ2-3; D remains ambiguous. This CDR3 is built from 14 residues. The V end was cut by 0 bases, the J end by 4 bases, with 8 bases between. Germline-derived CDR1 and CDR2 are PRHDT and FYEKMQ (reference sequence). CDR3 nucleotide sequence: TGTGCCAGCAGCTTAGGACCGTTTCCAGATACGCAGTATTTT. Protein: CASSLGPFPDTQYF.

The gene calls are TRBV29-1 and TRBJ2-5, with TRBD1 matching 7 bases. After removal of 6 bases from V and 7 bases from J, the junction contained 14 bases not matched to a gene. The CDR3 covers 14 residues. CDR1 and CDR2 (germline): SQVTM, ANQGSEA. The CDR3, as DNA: TGCAGCGTCTTAAACCTAGACAGGGTCGGGACCCAGTACTTC. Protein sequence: CSVLNLDRVGTQYF. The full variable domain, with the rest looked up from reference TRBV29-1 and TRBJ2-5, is SAVISQKPSRDICQRGTSLTIQCQVDSQVTMMFWYRQQPGQSLTLIATANQGSEATYESGFVIDKFPISRPNLTFSTLTVSNMSPEDSSIYLCSVLNLDRVGTQYFGPGTRLLVL.

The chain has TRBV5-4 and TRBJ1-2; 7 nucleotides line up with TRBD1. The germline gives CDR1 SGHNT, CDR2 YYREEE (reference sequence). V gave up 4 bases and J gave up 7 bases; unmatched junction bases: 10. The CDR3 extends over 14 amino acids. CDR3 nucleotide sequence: TGTGCCAGCAGCCCCGTCACAGGGGAAGGTGGCTACACCTTC. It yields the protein CASSPVTGEGGYTF.

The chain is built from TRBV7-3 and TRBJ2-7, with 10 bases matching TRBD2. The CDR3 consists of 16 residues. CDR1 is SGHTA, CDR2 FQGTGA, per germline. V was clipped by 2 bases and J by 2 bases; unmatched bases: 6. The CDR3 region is CASSLSATSGAYEQYF. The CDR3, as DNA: TGTGCCAGCAGCTTATCGGCTACTAGCGGGGCCTACGAGCAGTACTTC.

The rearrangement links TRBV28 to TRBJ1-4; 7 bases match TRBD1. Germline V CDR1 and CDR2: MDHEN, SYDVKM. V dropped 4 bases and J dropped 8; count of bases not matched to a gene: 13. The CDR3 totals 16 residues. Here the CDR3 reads CASSSPGGLGGEKLFF. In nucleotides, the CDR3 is TGTGCCAGCAGTTCTCCAGGGGGATTGGGAGGAGAAAAACTGTTTTTT.

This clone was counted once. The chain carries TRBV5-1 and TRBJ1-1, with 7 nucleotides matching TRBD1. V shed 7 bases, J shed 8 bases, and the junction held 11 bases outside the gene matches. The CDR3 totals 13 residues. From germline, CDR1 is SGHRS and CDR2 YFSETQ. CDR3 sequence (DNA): TGCGCCAGCCAGGGGGGCACTGCGGGGGAAGCTTTCTTT. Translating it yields CASQGGTAGEAFF.